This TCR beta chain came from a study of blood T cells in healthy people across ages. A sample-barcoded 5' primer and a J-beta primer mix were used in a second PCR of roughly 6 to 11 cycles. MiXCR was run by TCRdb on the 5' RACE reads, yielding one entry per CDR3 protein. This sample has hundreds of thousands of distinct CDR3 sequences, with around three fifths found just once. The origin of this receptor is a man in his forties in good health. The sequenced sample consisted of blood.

The CDR3 region is CASSQQVATSGTQYF. The CDR3 DNA reads TGTGCCAGCAGCCAACAAGTGGCCACTAGCGGAACACAGTATTTT. The V call is TRBV3-1, the J call TRBJ2-3; 8 nucleotides match TRBD2. Germline lookup yields CDR1 LGHDT and CDR2 YNNKEL (reference sequence). The V segment lost 2 bases and the J segment 12 bases; nucleotides outside the gene matches: 13. This CDR3 is built from 15 residues.